Listed below are T cell receptor beta chains from one sample, sequenced in a study of CD8 T cells in ankylosing spondylitis. Via MiXCR, TCRdb re-called the 5' RACE reads, giving one row per CDR3 protein. The table has 250,000 to 300,000 distinct CDR3 sequences, around 20% seen once. The sequencing input was blood, either unsorted or a sorted T cell fraction (not recorded which). The receptors originated from a male donor with ankylosing spondylitis or in good health (not recorded which). Each CDR3 is given with its conserved first and last residue. A D gene is named only where the DNA matches it firmly. Expanded clones are given a class, and other clones once, few, many or no size at all.

J gene: TRBJ1-2; D gene: .; V gene: TRBV7-3; clone size: .; CDR3 protein: CASSLTGGDFYGYTF; CDR3 DNA: TGTGCCAGCAGCTTAACGGGGGGAGATTTCTATGGCTACACCTTC
J gene: TRBJ2-3; D gene: TRBD1; V gene: TRBV5-1; clone size: few; CDR3 protein: CASSLVGQGGDTQYF; CDR3 DNA: TGCGCCAGCAGCTTGGTGGGACAGGGAGGGGATACGCAGTATTTT
J gene: TRBJ2-3; D gene: TRBD2; V gene: TRBV12-3/TRBV12-4; clone size: few; CDR3 protein: CASSYSGGADTQYF; CDR3 DNA: TGTGCCAGCAGTTATAGCGGGGGGGCAGATACGCAGTATTTT
J gene: TRBJ2-4; D gene: .; V gene: TRBV14; clone size: .; CDR3 protein: CASSRSQPNAGGGARSLAKNIQYF; CDR3 DNA: TGTGCCAGCAGCCGCTCGCAACCAAATGCAGGGGGAGGGGCGCGGTCGCTAGCCAAAAACATTCAGTACTTC
J gene: TRBJ2-1; D gene: TRBD2; V gene: TRBV7-2; clone size: .; CDR3 protein: CASSSTSGTYNEQFF; CDR3 DNA: TGTGCCAGCAGCTCCACTAGCGGGACCTACAATGAGCAGTTCTTC
J gene: TRBJ2-2; D gene: .; V gene: TRBV18; clone size: .; CDR3 protein: CASSPPGTSGTGELFF; CDR3 DNA: TGTGCCAGCTCACCACCAGGTACTTCTGGCACCGGGGAGCTGTTTTTT
J gene: TRBJ2-5; D gene: .; V gene: TRBV7-7; clone size: many; CDR3 protein: CASSLDQGETQYF; CDR3 DNA: TGTGCTAGCAGCTTAGATCAGGGCGAGACCCAGTACTTC
J gene: TRBJ2-1; D gene: TRBD2; V gene: TRBV7-8; clone size: .; CDR3 protein: CASSLRGGTNNEQFF; CDR3 DNA: TGTGCCAGCAGCTTACGCGGGGGGACTAACAATGAGCAGTTCTTC
J gene: TRBJ2-1; D gene: .; V gene: TRBV5-5; clone size: few; CDR3 protein: CASSLWWDKNEQFF; CDR3 DNA: TGTGCCAGCAGCTTGTGGTGGGACAAAAATGAGCAGTTCTTC
J gene: TRBJ2-1; D gene: .; V gene: TRBV6-2/TRBV6-3; clone size: few; CDR3 protein: CASSTDRRNEQFF; CDR3 DNA: TGTGCCAGCAGTACGGACAGACGCAATGAGCAGTTCTTC
J gene: TRBJ1-4; D gene: .; V gene: TRBV5-1; clone size: .; CDR3 protein: CASSFRPGHLNEKLFF; CDR3 DNA: TGCGCCAGCAGCTTTAGACCGGGACACCTTAATGAAAAACTGTTTTTT
J gene: TRBJ2-1; D gene: .; V gene: TRBV29-1; clone size: many; CDR3 protein: CSVAPGAEQFF; CDR3 DNA: TGCAGCGTTGCCCCGGGAGCAGAGCAGTTCTTC
J gene: TRBJ2-5; D gene: .; V gene: TRBV24-1; clone size: .; CDR3 protein: CATGLGGAGKETQYF; CDR3 DNA: TGTGCCACCGGTTTAGGGGGGGCCGGGAAAGAGACCCAGTACTTC
J gene: TRBJ1-2; D gene: .; V gene: TRBV5-6; clone size: .; CDR3 protein: CASSLGGQDYGYTF; CDR3 DNA: TGTGCCAGCAGCTTGGGGGGTCAGGACTATGGCTACACCTTC